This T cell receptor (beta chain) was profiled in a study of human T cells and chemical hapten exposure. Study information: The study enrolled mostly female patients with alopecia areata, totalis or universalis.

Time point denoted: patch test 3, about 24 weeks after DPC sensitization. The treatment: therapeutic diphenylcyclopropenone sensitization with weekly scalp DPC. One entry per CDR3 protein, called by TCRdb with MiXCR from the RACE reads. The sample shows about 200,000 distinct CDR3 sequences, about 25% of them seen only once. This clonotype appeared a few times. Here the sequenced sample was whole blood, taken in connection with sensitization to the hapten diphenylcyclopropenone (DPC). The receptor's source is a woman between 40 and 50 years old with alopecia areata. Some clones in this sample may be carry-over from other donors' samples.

CDR3 nucleotide sequence: TGTGCCAGCAGTATAACCGGGACAGCCGCCTACGAGCAGTACTTC. It encodes CASSITGTAAYEQYF. V is TRBV28 and J is TRBJ2-7; 7 bases fit TRBD1. The CDR3 spans 15 residues. Trimming cost V 5 bases and J 2 bases; bases outside gene matches: 9. Germline assignment: CDR1 MDHEN and CDR2 SYDVKM.